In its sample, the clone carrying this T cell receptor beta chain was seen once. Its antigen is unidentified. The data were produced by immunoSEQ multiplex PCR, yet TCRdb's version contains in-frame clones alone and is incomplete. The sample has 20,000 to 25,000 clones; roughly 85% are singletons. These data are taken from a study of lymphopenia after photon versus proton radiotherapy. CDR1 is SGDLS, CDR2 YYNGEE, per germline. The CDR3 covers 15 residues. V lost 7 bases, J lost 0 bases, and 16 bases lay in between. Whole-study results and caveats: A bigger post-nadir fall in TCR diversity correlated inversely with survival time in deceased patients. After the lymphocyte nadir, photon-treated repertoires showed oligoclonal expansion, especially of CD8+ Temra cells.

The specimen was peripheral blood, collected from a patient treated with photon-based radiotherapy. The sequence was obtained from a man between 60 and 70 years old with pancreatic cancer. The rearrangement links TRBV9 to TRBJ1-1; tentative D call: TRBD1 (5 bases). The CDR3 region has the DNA TGTGCCAGCGGATGGACCCAGGACATGAACACTGAAGCTTTCTTT. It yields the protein CASGWTQDMNTEAFF.